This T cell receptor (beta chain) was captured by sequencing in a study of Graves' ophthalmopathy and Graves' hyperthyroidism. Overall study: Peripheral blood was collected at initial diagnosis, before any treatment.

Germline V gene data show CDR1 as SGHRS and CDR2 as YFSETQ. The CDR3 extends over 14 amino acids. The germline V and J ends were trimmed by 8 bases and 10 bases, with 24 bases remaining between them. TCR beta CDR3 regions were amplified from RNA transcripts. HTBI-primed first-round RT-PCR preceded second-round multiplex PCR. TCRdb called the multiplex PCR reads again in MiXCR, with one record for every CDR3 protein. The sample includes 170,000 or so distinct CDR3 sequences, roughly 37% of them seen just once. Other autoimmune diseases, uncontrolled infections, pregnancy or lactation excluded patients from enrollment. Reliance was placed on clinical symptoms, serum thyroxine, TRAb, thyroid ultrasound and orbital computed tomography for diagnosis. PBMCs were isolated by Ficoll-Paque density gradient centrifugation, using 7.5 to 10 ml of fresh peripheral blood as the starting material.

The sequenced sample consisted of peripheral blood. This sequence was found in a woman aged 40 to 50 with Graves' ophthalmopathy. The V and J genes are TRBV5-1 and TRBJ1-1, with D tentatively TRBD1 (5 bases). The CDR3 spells CARKGEGLGEGAFF. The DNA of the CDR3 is TGCGCCAGAAAGGGAGAGGGCCTAGGGGAAGGAGCTTTCTTT.